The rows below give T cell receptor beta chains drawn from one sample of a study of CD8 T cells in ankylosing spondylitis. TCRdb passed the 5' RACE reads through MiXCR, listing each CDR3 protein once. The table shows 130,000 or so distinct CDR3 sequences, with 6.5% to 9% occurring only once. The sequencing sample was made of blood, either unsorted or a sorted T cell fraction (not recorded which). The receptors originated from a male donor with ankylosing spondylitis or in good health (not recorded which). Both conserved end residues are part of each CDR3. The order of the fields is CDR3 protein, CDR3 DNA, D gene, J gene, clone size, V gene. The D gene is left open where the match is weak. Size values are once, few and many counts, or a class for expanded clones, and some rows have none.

CAWSGASGYTF,TGTGCCTGGTCAGGGGCCAGTGGCTACACCTTC,NA,TRBJ1-2,many,TRBV30
CASSAGTGGTYNEQFF,TGTGCCAGCAGTGCGGGAACGGGGGGTACCTACAATGAGCAGTTCTTC,TRBD2,TRBJ2-1,many,TRBV2
CSARDGGNQETQYF,TGCAGTGCTAGAGATGGCGGAAACCAAGAGACCCAGTACTTC,NA,TRBJ2-5,many,TRBV20-1
CSASHRGLALNQPQHF,TGCAGTGCCTCCCACAGGGGGCTAGCACTCAATCAGCCCCAGCATTTT,TRBD1,TRBJ1-5,NA,TRBV20-1
CASSLHLSSYNEQFF,TGCGCCAGCAGCCTCCATCTAAGCTCCTACAATGAGCAGTTCTTC,NA,TRBJ2-1,many,TRBV5-1
CAWAQPMETQYF,TGTGCCTGGGCTCAACCGATGGAGACCCAGTACTTC,NA,TRBJ2-5,NA,TRBV30
CASSTSGVGKDTQYF,TGTGCCAGCAGCACCAGCGGGGTGGGGAAAGATACGCAGTATTTT,TRBD2,TRBJ2-3,many,TRBV7-6
CASSLNLQGKSYNEQFF,TGCGCCAGCAGCTTAAACTTGCAGGGGAAGTCCTACAATGAGCAGTTCTTC,NA,TRBJ2-1,many,TRBV5-1
CASSSTGTGLFF,TGTGCCAGCAGCTCGACCGGGACAGGGCTGTTCTTC,TRBD1,TRBJ2-1,many,TRBV7-3
CASSWAHTIYF,TGTGCCAGCAGTTGGGCCCACACCATATATTTT,NA,TRBJ1-3,NA,TRBV12-3/TRBV12-4
CASSPAQGQPQHF,TGTGCCAGCTCACCGGCTCAGGGGCAGCCCCAGCATTTT,NA,TRBJ1-5,NA,TRBV18
CASSFTTDGQPQHF,TGTGCCAGCAGCTTCACCACGGACGGGCAGCCCCAGCATTTT,NA,TRBJ1-5,many,TRBV7-8
CASSLKPNQPQHF,TGTGCCAGCAGCTTAAAGCCCAATCAGCCCCAGCATTTT,NA,TRBJ1-5,many,TRBV7-8
CAWNPAGGGEQYF,TGTGCCTGGAACCCCGCGGGAGGAGGCGAGCAGTACTTC,TRBD2,TRBJ2-7,many,TRBV30
CSARDTASYYNEQFF,TGCAGTGCTAGAGATACCGCCAGCTACTACAATGAGCAGTTCTTC,NA,TRBJ2-1,many,TRBV20-1
CASSLGDPPYIQYF,TGTGCCAGCAGTTTAGGGGACCCTCCGTACATTCAGTACTTC,NA,TRBJ2-4,many,TRBV12-3/TRBV12-4
CASSPTKVGQGGNQPQHF,TGTGCCAGCAGCCCGACTAAAGTTGGCCAGGGAGGCAATCAGCCCCAGCATTTT,NA,TRBJ1-5,few,TRBV11-1
CSARPRGGTGELFF,TGCAGTGCTAGACCCAGGGGAGGCACCGGGGAGCTGTTTTTT,NA,TRBJ2-2,many,TRBV20-1
CASSVSGGISYEQYF,TGCGCCAGCAGCGTTAGCGGGGGGATCTCCTACGAGCAGTACTTC,TRBD2,TRBJ2-7,many,TRBV5-1
CASSLSQGKDSPLHF,TGCGCCAGCAGCTTGAGTCAGGGAAAGGACTCACCCCTCCACTTT,NA,TRBJ1-6,many,TRBV5-1
CASSQDRGKYEQYF,TGTGCCAGCAGCCAAGACAGGGGCAAATACGAGCAGTACTTC,NA,TRBJ2-7,many,TRBV4-2
CASSLAGTYEQYF,TGTGCCAGCAGTTTAGCAGGTACCTACGAGCAGTACTTC,NA,TRBJ2-7,many,TRBV12-3/TRBV12-4
CARGPRINYGYTF,TGTGCCAGGGGCCCTAGGATCAACTATGGCTACACCTTC,NA,TRBJ1-2,NA,TRBV30
CASSLGESYGYTF,TGTGCCAGCAGTCTCGGGGAGAGTTATGGCTACACCTTC,NA,TRBJ1-2,many,TRBV12-3/TRBV12-4
CASRDAFSGNTIYF,TGCGCCAGCAGGGACGCCTTCTCTGGAAACACCATATATTTT,NA,TRBJ1-3,NA,TRBV5-1
CASRLLEQYF,TGTGCCAGCAGGCTTCTCGAGCAGTACTTC,NA,TRBJ2-7,many,TRBV3-1
CASRPPGGLNYEQYF,TGTGCCAGCAGACCCCCGGGGGGGCTTAACTACGAGCAGTACTTC,TRBD2,TRBJ2-7,many,TRBV11-2
CASSARTGNYEQYF,TGCGCCAGCAGTGCAAGGACAGGGAACTACGAGCAGTACTTC,TRBD1,TRBJ2-7,many,TRBV10-1
CATKGAAGDYGYTF,TGTGCCACTAAGGGAGCCGCCGGGGACTATGGCTACACCTTC,NA,TRBJ1-2,many,TRBV28
CASGQDEKLFF,TGTGCCAGCGGGCAGGATGAAAAACTGTTTTTT,NA,TRBJ1-4,many,TRBV2
CASSPANEKLFF,TGTGCCAGCAGCCCTGCCAACGAAAAACTGTTTTTT,NA,TRBJ1-4,NA,TRBV5-5
CSVNRGLNEKLFF,TGCAGCGTAAACAGGGGCCTTAATGAAAAACTGTTTTTT,TRBD1,TRBJ1-4,many,TRBV29-1
CASSLAGFGTAYEQYF,TGTGCCAGCAGCTTAGCTGGTTTCGGGACGGCCTACGAGCAGTACTTC,NA,TRBJ2-7,many,TRBV7-2
CASTYGGGTEAFF,TGTGCCAGCACCTACGGGGGCGGCACTGAAGCTTTCTTT,NA,TRBJ1-1,NA,TRBV6-6
CSAMTGPLGYTF,TGCAGTGCCATGACAGGACCCCTTGGCTACACCTTC,NA,TRBJ1-2,many,TRBV20-1
CAISPRVGSGNTIYF,TGTGCCATCAGCCCACGAGTCGGCTCTGGAAACACCATATATTTT,NA,TRBJ1-3,many,TRBV10-3
CASSVLEAKNIQYF,TGTGCCAGCAGTGTACTGGAAGCCAAAAACATTCAGTACTTC,NA,TRBJ2-4,many,TRBV28
CASSLAPSHNEQFF,TGTGCCAGCAGCTTAGCGCCCTCCCACAATGAGCAGTTCTTC,NA,TRBJ2-1,many,TRBV7-7
CASSVVSSGELFF,TGTGCCAGCAGCGTAGTGAGCAGCGGGGAGCTGTTTTTT,NA,TRBJ2-2,many,TRBV9
CASSYRQGYSNQPQHF,TGCGCCAGCAGCTATAGACAGGGATATAGCAATCAGCCCCAGCATTTT,TRBD1,TRBJ1-5,many,TRBV5-1
CSASPSGRTVNYGYTF,TGCAGTGCTAGTCCCTCCGGAAGGACGGTGAACTATGGCTACACCTTC,NA,TRBJ1-2,few,TRBV20-1
CASSGDTMNTGELFF,TGCGCCAGCAGTGGGGACACGATGAACACCGGGGAGCTGTTTTTT,NA,TRBJ2-2,many,TRBV10-1
CASSPNLAGAYNEQFF,TGCGCCAGCAGCCCCAACCTAGCCGGGGCCTACAATGAGCAGTTCTTC,NA,TRBJ2-1,many,TRBV5-1
CASSFRGGLGNEQFF,TGTGCCAGCAGTTTCCGTGGGGGGCTCGGCAATGAGCAGTTCTTC,NA,TRBJ2-1,few,TRBV12-3/TRBV12-4
CASSLERGNNEQFF,TGTGCCAGCAGTTTGGAGAGGGGGAACAATGAGCAGTTCTTC,NA,TRBJ2-1,many,TRBV27
CSARAERTAREFSPLHF,TGCAGTGCTAGAGCGGAAAGGACGGCCCGAGAATTTTCACCCCTCCACTTT,NA,TRBJ1-6,many,TRBV20-1
CASSSGVREQYF,TGTGCCAGCAGCTCGGGAGTTAGAGAGCAGTACTTC,NA,TRBJ2-7,many,TRBV6-5
CSAMTGTSQDNEQFF,TGCAGTGCCATGACCGGGACTTCGCAAGACAATGAGCAGTTCTTC,NA,TRBJ2-1,many,TRBV20-1
CASSYSWTGNTEAFF,TGTGCCAGCAGTTACTCATGGACAGGGAACACTGAAGCTTTCTTT,TRBD1,TRBJ1-1,many,TRBV6-5
CASSLSGGAWNEQFF,TGTGCCAGCAGCCTTAGCGGGGGGGCCTGGAATGAGCAGTTCTTC,TRBD2,TRBJ2-1,many,TRBV27
CASNRGGKETQYF,TGTGCCAGCAACCGGGGCGGGAAGGAGACCCAGTACTTC,NA,TRBJ2-5,many,TRBV12-3/TRBV12-4
CASSLIGLDPGELFF,TGTGCCAGCAGTTTGATCGGCCTAGATCCCGGGGAGCTGTTTTTT,NA,TRBJ2-2,many,TRBV12-3/TRBV12-4
CSVDDRPWGYGYTF,TGCAGCGTTGACGACAGGCCCTGGGGATATGGCTACACCTTC,NA,TRBJ1-2,many,TRBV29-1
CASSGSMGGQYEQYF,TGTGCCAGCAGCGGAAGTATGGGGGGACAATACGAGCAGTACTTC,NA,TRBJ2-7,few,TRBV4-2
CASSLAAGPSYNEQFF,TGCGCCAGCAGCTTGGCCGCGGGCCCCTCCTACAATGAGCAGTTCTTC,NA,TRBJ2-1,NA,TRBV5-1
CASSPAAVYGYTF,TGTGCCAGCAGCCCGGCGGCGGTTTATGGCTACACCTTC,NA,TRBJ1-2,many,TRBV5-6
CASSAQQGTDTQYF,TGTGCCAGCAGCGCCCAACAGGGCACAGATACGCAGTATTTT,NA,TRBJ2-3,many,TRBV7-3
CAWSTTRGSTDTQYF,TGTGCCTGGAGTACGACTCGGGGTAGCACAGATACGCAGTATTTT,NA,TRBJ2-3,NA,TRBV30